The entry that follows covers one TCR beta chain sequence. Across about two dozen US areas, participants ranged in age from 18 to 89 years. The data were obtained in a study of blood T cell repertoires in COVID-19. Study background: Some COVID-19 samples were acute and others convalescent; all came from the United States, Italy and Spain.

Trimming removed 5 bases from V and 5 bases from J, with 19 bases in between. The CDR3 consists of 16 residues. Germline V gene data show CDR1 as SGHTA and CDR2 as FQGTGA. Generated by immunoSEQ multiplex PCR, the TCRdb table keeps only in-frame clones and is missing some. This table has almost 400,000 clones, around nine tenths appearing once. The chain is built from TRBV7-3 and TRBJ2-1; D might be TRBD1 (6 bases). The sequence came from a woman aged 25 to 39 who had recovered from COVID-19. The source material was PBMCs or T cells enriched from blood (not recorded which). CDR3 in DNA: TGTGCCAGCAGCCCGATAGGAGTTGGACAGAACAATGAGCAGTTCTTC. It encodes CASSPIGVGQNNEQFF.